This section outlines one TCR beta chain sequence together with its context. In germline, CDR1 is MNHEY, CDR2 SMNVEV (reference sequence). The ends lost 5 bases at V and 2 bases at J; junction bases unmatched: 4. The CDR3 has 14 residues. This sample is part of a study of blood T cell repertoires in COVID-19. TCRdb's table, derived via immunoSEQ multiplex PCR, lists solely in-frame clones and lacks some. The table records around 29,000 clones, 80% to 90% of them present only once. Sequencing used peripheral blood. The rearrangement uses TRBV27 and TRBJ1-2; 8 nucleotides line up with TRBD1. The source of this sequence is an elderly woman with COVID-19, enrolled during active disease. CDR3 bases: TGTGCCAGCAGTCTGCAGGGGGCCAACTATGGCTACACCTTC. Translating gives CASSLQGANYGYTF.